This TCR beta chain originates from a study of shared clonotypes between healthy human individuals (dated by TCRdb to 2018 to 2021). Turning to the overall study: The cohort comprised a couple of women and a few men aged 18 to 49 years. Libraries were prepared and TCR repertoires were sequenced by different laboratories using diverse techniques, in order to increase sequencing depth and limit assay-specific biases. Each donor's leukapheresis produced roughly between about 0.8 and 8.9 billion PBMCs. The study deeply sequenced blood TCR repertoires of about 5 healthy adults to estimate repertoire size and the extent of clonotype sharing between individuals. For each donor, CD4 naive and CD4 memory were each run on three plates, CD8 naive on two plates, and CD8 memory on one plate.

This clone appeared once. This receptor's antigen is unknown. No per-base quality is available; no much larger clone lies one base away. The donors were healthy, HIV-negative adults with no recently reported acute infections or vaccinations. All donors were Caucasian adults living in Nashville, Tennessee, USA. CD4+ T cells were enriched by magnetic negative selection; naive cells were then positively selected on CD45RA, and the negative fraction formed the memory subset. After blood collection by leukapheresis, PBMCs were isolated using Ficoll-Histopaque density gradient centrifugation and then cryopreserved in the vapor phase of liquid nitrogen. Purity and quantity of every magnetically sorted T cell population were checked by analytical flow cytometry. Each sorted fraction had its genomic DNA isolated and then quantified by UV absorbance on a Nanodrop 2000c. The full study reports these points: Only blood was sampled, and tissue TCR repertoires likely differ from those in blood. Rarefaction of sorted-subset datasets indicated incomplete sequencing despite the large sequencing depth. Pairwise subsampling indicated that sequencing depth was expected to affect the degree of clonotype sharing among donors. Compared with non-shared clonotypes, clonotypes shared by all four sorted-subset donors had higher generation probabilities. Across four donors, about 5.2% of naive CD4, roughly 3.8% of naive CD8, roughly 2.2% of memory CD4, and roughly 0.41% of memory CD8 clonotypes were shared. Because the study included a small number of donors, the genetic and exposure-history diversity represented was limited. Larger estimated clonotype richness was generally found for naive subsets than for memory subsets.

Its CDR3 holds 15 amino acids, cysteine through phenylalanine. Only the CDR3 DNA stays, 45 bases, in frame from base 1. As encoded in the germline V gene (reference sequence), CDR1 is LNHDA while CDR2 is SQIVND. Deletion took 3 bases off V and 4 bases off J, with a span of 10 bases between the germline ends. TCR CDR3 regions were amplified from genomic DNA by multiplex PCR using the deep immunoSEQ assay. For each cell subset, the extracted genomic DNA was distributed evenly across all wells of several immunoSEQ 96-well plates, and each plate served as one replicate. For sorted subsets, about 220 ng of genomic DNA, equivalent to 25,000 to 35,000 T cell genomes, went into each replicate PCR. The purified libraries were quantified using a Qubit 3.0 fluorometer, sized with a Bioanalyzer 2100, and then quantified again using the KAPA Library Quantification kit. Every immunoSEQ 96-well plate was sequenced on a separate single-read 150-cycle Illumina NextSeq 550 flow cell. As for how the authors treated the data: Because the immunoSEQ output held only junctional sequences and lacked quality scores, the filtering could not match the filtering applied to full-length reads. To assign V/J genes and CDR3, sequences were annotated against IMGT germline references using PyIR, a Python wrapper for IgBLAST v1.9. Any read was removed if the V/J assignment was weak (E-value above 1e-6), the CDR3 was missing, or the read contained stop codons, out-of-frame junctions, or ambiguous translated residues. V3J clonotypes were defined as sequences sharing the same inferred V gene, J gene, and CDR3 amino acid sequence. To compute the percentage overlap between repertoires, the number of shared unique clonotypes was divided by the size of the smaller repertoire. Three approaches were used to assess repertoire richness: RTK rarefaction, the Chao1 estimator, and Recon v2.1 estimates of unobserved clonotypes. Generation probabilities were computed with OLGA for all TCRbeta clonotypes obtained by the gDNA method from several donors. In TCRdb, the immuneACCESS table is reduced to in-frame sequences with V and J assigned. These tables do not hold every clone; where another copy was compared, an unresolved V gene accounts for under half, and the others remain unexplained. The V and J calls and clone size are taken from that table; D and trimming were inferred from the DNA. The sample has about 2,500,000 clones on record, roughly nine tenths of them singletons. Jointly, the top ten make up over 0.12% of the sample.

The chain employs TRBV19 and TRBJ2-6, with no confident D gene call. The receptor was derived from a man between 18 and 29 years old in good health. Sequenced input: naive CD4+ T cells sorted from blood. The sample's cell subset or site, from its label and the paper: CD45RA+ positively selected. The CDR3 protein sequence reads: CASSMGRSGANVLTF. The sequence in DNA is TGTGCCAGTAGTATGGGTCGATCCGGGGCCAACGTCCTGACTTTC.